These 31 T cell receptor beta chains share one sample of origin, sequenced in a study of blood T cell repertoires in COVID-19. This table comes from immunoSEQ multiplex PCR, and its TCRdb copy is limited to in-frame clones, with some not included. The sample gives roughly 160,000 clones, more than 85% of which show up once; about 0.95% is in the top ten. The sample consisted of peripheral blood. The receptor set was obtained from a man aged 18 to 35 with acute or convalescent COVID-19.

As concerns this clone: It may be a read error: a sequence one base away is much more abundant. This sequence joins TRBV7-9 and TRBJ2-3; 7 nucleotides agree with TRBD2. The V gene end was trimmed by 1 base and the J gene end by 4 bases; junction bases not matched to a gene: 2. Germline V gene sequence: CDR1 SEHNR, CDR2 FQNEAQ (reference sequence). CDR3 length equals 14 residues. Here the CDR3 reads CASSLGLAPDTQYF. Here the CDR3 DNA reads TGTGCCAGCAGCTTAGGACTAGCCCCAGATACGCAGTATTTT.

V usage is TRBV7-9 and J usage is TRBJ2-5; 8 bases align to TRBD1. Germline V gene lookup returns CDR1 SEHNR and CDR2 FQNEAQ (reference sequence). The CDR3 runs to 17 residues. The V gene end was trimmed by 3 bases and the J gene end by 1 base; junction bases not matched to a gene: 10. CDR3 nucleotide sequence: TGTGCCAGCAGCTTTGGGCCAGGGGGCCCGGCCCAAGAGACCCAGTACTTC. Its protein is CASSFGPGGPAQETQYF.

Here the CDR3 DNA reads TGTGCCAGCAGCCCGTTCGAGGGTGAAGCTTTCTTT. Translation: CASSPFEGEAFF. The gene calls are TRBV9 and TRBJ1-1; D gene uncertain. The V end lost 4 bases, the J end lost 7 bases, and 11 bases lay between the germline ends. This CDR3 has 12 amino acids. Germline values: CDR1 SGDLS, CDR2 YYNGEE.

V is TRBV3-1 (or the pseudogene TRBV3-2) and J is TRBJ2-1; weak D call: TRBD1 (6 bases). The CDR3 extends over 15 amino acids. The germline V gene has CDR1 LGHDT and CDR2 YNNKEL (reference sequence). Between the trimmed V and J ends, which lost 5 bases and 4 bases, there was a span of 15 bases. The CDR3 DNA reads as TGTGCCAGCAGCGAATACGGGACACGGTACAATGAGCAGTTCTTC. Translation: CASSEYGTRYNEQFF.

The table lists this clone with a count of one. The gene calls are TRBV9 and TRBJ1-6; no definite D call. The V gene's germline CDR1 is SGDLS and CDR2 YYNGEE. The length of the CDR3 is 14 residues. V was clipped by 4 bases and J by 7 bases, with 12 bases between them. The CDR3 protein is CASSRSGENSPLHF. The CDR3 DNA reads TGTGCCAGCAGCCGCTCCGGAGAGAATTCACCCCTCCACTTT.

This chain connects TRBV28 to TRBJ2-1, with 9 bases lining up with TRBD1. J gave up 5 bases and V 5 bases, and 1 base lay outside the gene matches. The CDR3 runs 13 residues. Germline CDR1 reads MDHEN; CDR2 reads SYDVKM. The DNA of the CDR3 is TGTGCCAGCAGTCGGGACAGGGACAATGAGCAGTTCTTC. Translation gives CASSRDRDNEQFF. Drawing the rest from reference TRBV28 and TRBJ2-1, the complete variable domain is DVKVTQSSRYLVKRTGEKVFLECVQDMDHENMFWYRQDPGLGLRLIYFSYDVKMKEKGDIPEGYSVSREKKERFSLILESASTNQTSMYLCASSRDRDNEQFFGPGTRLTVL.

Details on this clone: The sample holds other DNA sequences that translate to the same CDR3. CDR3 DNA: TGTGCCAGTAGTATCGGTCAGGCCTACGAGCAGTACTTC. Translated, it gives CASSIGQAYEQYF. The chain employs TRBV19 and TRBJ2-7; D gene ambiguous. With 3 bases removed from V and 2 bases from J, the gap between germline ends came to 8 bases. The CDR3 loop spans 13 amino acids. In germline, CDR1 is LNHDA, CDR2 SQIVND (reference sequence).

The rearrangement links TRBV14 to TRBJ1-6; D is undetermined. CDR1 and CDR2 (germline): SGHDN, FVKESK. The CDR3 is 14 residues long. V lost 1 base and J 9 bases, leaving 10 bases between the germline ends. This CDR3 is CASSQGVTSSPLHF. Here the CDR3 DNA reads TGTGCCAGCAGCCAAGGAGTTACGAGTTCACCCCTCCACTTT. Full variable domain (remainder filled in from reference TRBV14 and TRBJ1-6): EAGVTQFPSHSVIEKGQTVTLRCDPISGHDNLYWYRRVMGKEIKFLLHFVKESKQDESGMPNNRFLAERTGGTYSTLKVQPAELEDSGVYFCASSQGVTSSPLHFGNGTRLTVT.

The genes are TRBV14 and TRBJ2-2; D perhaps matches TRBD2 (6 bases). The CDR3 runs to 14 residues. The ends were cut back, 7 bases at V and 0 bases at J, with 9 bases in the middle. Germline V gene data show CDR1 as SGHDN and CDR2 as FVKESK. Written as DNA, the CDR3 is TGTGCCAGCAATCGACTAGCGAACACCGGGGAGCTGTTTTTT. It encodes CASNRLANTGELFF.

This CDR3 is CASSSRRGQGGQPQHF. The DNA for the CDR3 is TGTGCCAGCAGTTCCAGGCGGGGACAGGGTGGTCAGCCCCAGCATTTT. The V gene is TRBV28, the J gene TRBJ1-5; 9 nucleotides match TRBD1. This CDR3 has 16 amino acids. From germline, CDR1 is MDHEN and CDR2 SYDVKM. The V and J ends lost 4 bases and 6 bases, in that order; junction bases with no gene match: 10.

This clone was detected only once. The chain has TRBV12-5 and TRBJ2-1, with 11 bases fitting TRBD2. CDR1 is LGHNT and CDR2 is FRNRAP in the germline V gene. J was trimmed by 5 bases and V by 3 bases; bases with no gene match: 3. This CDR3 has 15 amino acids. The CDR3 spells CASGFSGGADNEQFF. CDR3 coding DNA: TGTGCTAGTGGTTTTAGCGGGGGGGCCGACAATGAGCAGTTCTTC.

The gene calls are TRBV19 and TRBJ1-1, with D uncertain. V lost 3 bases and J lost 1, with 9 bases in between. The length of the CDR3 is 14 residues. In germline, CDR1 is LNHDA, CDR2 SQIVND (reference sequence). CDR3 in DNA: TGTGCCAGTAGTATTGGGCCGCCGAACACTGAAGCTTTCTTT. It encodes CASSIGPPNTEAFF.

V usage is TRBV28 and J usage is TRBJ1-3; possibly TRBD1 for D (5 bases). The germline V and J ends were trimmed by 6 bases and 3 bases, with 12 bases remaining between them. This CDR3 has 14 residues. CDR1 and CDR2 from the germline V gene are MDHEN and SYDVKM. The CDR3 reads CASSPGGSGNTIYF. The CDR3 DNA is TGTGCCAGCAGCCCCGGGGGGAGTGGAAACACCATATATTTT.

The rearrangement joins TRBV9 to TRBJ2-1, with no clear D. Trimming cost V 0 bases and J 1 base, with 8 bases left between them. This CDR3 is built from 15 residues. Germline CDR1 is SGDLS and CDR2 is YYNGEE. CDR3 in amino acids: CASSVAIVSYNEQFF. In DNA, the CDR3 is TGTGCCAGCAGCGTAGCTATTGTGTCCTACAATGAGCAGTTCTTC.

The rearrangement joins TRBV7-2 to TRBJ2-7; 9 bases agree with TRBD2. The V segment lost 1 base and the J segment 6 bases; nucleotides outside the gene matches: 4. Germline V gene sequence: CDR1 SGHTA, CDR2 FQGNSA. The CDR3 has 14 residues. The CDR3 protein is CASSLVAGGIEQYF. The CDR3 DNA reads as TGTGCCAGCAGCTTAGTTGCGGGGGGGATCGAGCAGTACTTC.

The genes are TRBV4-2 and TRBJ2-2; 7 bases are a match to TRBD1. The CDR3 consists of 16 residues. V gave up 3 bases and J gave up 6 bases; unmatched junction bases: 10. The germline CDR1 and CDR2 sequences are LGHNA and YNFKEQ. For the CDR3, the DNA is TGTGCCAGCAGCCAGAATAGCGACAGGGTGGCCGGGGAGCTGTTTTTT. Its protein is CASSQNSDRVAGELFF.

The chain joins TRBV29-1 to TRBJ1-1; no definite D call. The CDR3 length is 14 residues. Germline V gene lookup returns CDR1 SQVTM and CDR2 ANQGSEA. V lost 6 bases and J 4 bases, leaving 18 bases between the germline ends. This CDR3 is CSVAAPGRGTEAFF. The CDR3 bases are TGCAGCGTCGCAGCTCCGGGAAGAGGCACTGAAGCTTTCTTT.

V is TRBV3-1 (or the pseudogene TRBV3-2) and J is TRBJ2-5; D gene unclear. V was clipped by 5 bases and J by 4 bases, with 8 bases between them. CDR3 length: 12 residues. The germline CDR1 and CDR2 sequences are LGHDT and YNNKEL (reference sequence). CDR3: CASSSTGETQYF. In DNA, the CDR3 is TGTGCCAGCAGCTCTACCGGAGAGACCCAGTACTTC.

The chain combines TRBV9 with TRBJ2-2, with D possibly TRBD1 on 6 matching bases. V shed 3 bases and J shed 2 bases, with 8 bases lying between them. The CDR3 contains 14 residues. Germline V gene lookup returns CDR1 SGDLS and CDR2 YYNGEE. This chain's CDR3 is CASSAQGNTGELFF. CDR3 coding DNA: TGTGCCAGCAGCGCACAGGGAAACACCGGGGAGCTGTTTTTT. Based on the CDR3 plus reference TRBV9 and TRBJ2-2, the full variable domain is DSGVTQTPKHLITATGQRVTLRCSPRSGDLSVYWYQQSLDQGLQFLIQYYNGEERAKGNILERFSAQQFPDLHSELNLSSLELGDSALYFCASSAQGNTGELFFGEGSRLTVL.

The J gene is TRBJ1-1, the V gene TRBV6-5; 7 positions match TRBD1. With 7 bases clipped from V and 6 bases from J, the junction kept 11 bases outside the gene matches. The CDR3 contains 14 residues. CDR1 is MNHEY and CDR2 is SVGAGI in the germline V gene. The CDR3 nucleotides are TGTGCCAGCACCGAACGACAGGGCAGGGCTGAAGCTTTCTTT. Its protein is CASTERQGRAEAFF.

CDR3: CASSPPRPGLAKNIQYF. CDR3 coding DNA: TGTGCCAGCAGCCCCCCCCGTCCGGGTCTAGCCAAAAACATTCAGTACTTC. This rearrangement joins TRBV7-9 to TRBJ2-4; the D is unclear. The V end lost 5 bases, the J end lost 0 bases, and 17 bases lay between the germline ends. Germline-derived CDR1 and CDR2 are SEHNR and FQNEAQ (reference sequence). The CDR3 consists of 17 residues.

V and J are TRBV24-1 and TRBJ2-1; 10 bases agree with TRBD2. The CDR3 covers 15 residues. V lost 4 bases to trimming and J lost 6 bases; unmatched junction nucleotides: 5. Germline CDR1 and CDR2: KGHDR and SFDVKD. CDR3 loop: CATSDPSGRGNEQFF. The CDR3 DNA reads as TGTGCCACCAGTGACCCGAGCGGGAGGGGCAATGAGCAGTTCTTC.

This chain links TRBV4-1 with TRBJ1-1; the match to TRBD1 covers 8 bases. CDR1 is MGHRA and CDR2 is YSYEKL in the germline V gene. V trimming: 1 base; J trimming: 1 base; junction bases outside the gene matches: 8. The CDR3 sequence is 17 residues long. The CDR3 protein is CASSQVWPGGRNTEAFF. The CDR3 region has the DNA TGCGCCAGCAGCCAAGTTTGGCCAGGGGGCAGGAACACTGAAGCTTTCTTT.

The chain carries TRBV24-1 and TRBJ2-2; 7 positions match TRBD1. V lost 0 bases, J lost 7 bases, and 10 bases stayed unmatched. The germline V gene encodes CDR1 KGHDR and CDR2 SFDVKD. CDR3 length equals 17 residues. CDR3 sequence (DNA): TGTGCCACCAGTGATTTGCCCGACAGGGTTCAGGGCGGGGAGCTGTTTTTT. Its translation is CATSDLPDRVQGGELFF.

The CDR3 is CASSPPGRADQPQHF. In DNA, the CDR3 is TGTGCCAGCAGCCCCCCGGGGAGGGCGGATCAGCCCCAGCATTTT. J is TRBJ1-5 and V is TRBV7-9; unclear D gene. The germline V gene has CDR1 SEHNR and CDR2 FQNEAQ (reference sequence). The ends were cut back, 5 bases at V and 5 bases at J, with 16 bases in the middle. This CDR3 comprises 15 residues. The complete variable domain, with remaining parts taken from reference TRBV7-9 and TRBJ1-5, reads DTGVSQNPRHKITKRGQNVTFRCDPISEHNRLYWYRQTLGQGPEFLTYFQNEAQLEKSRLLSDRFSAERPKGSFSTLEIQRTEQGDSAMYLCASSPPGRADQPQHFGDGTRLSIL.

This clone was picked up a small number of times. The V gene is TRBV7-2, the J gene TRBJ1-5, with 8 bases matching TRBD1. The CDR3 is 16 residues long. Per germline, CDR1 SGHTA and CDR2 FQGNSA. Trimming removed 2 bases from V and 7 bases from J; junction bases left unmatched: 10. In DNA form, the CDR3 reads TGTGCCAGCAGCTTACTAGGACAGGGCAACCTCCAGCCCCAGCATTTT. Amino acids: CASSLLGQGNLQPQHF.

The V gene is TRBV18, the J gene TRBJ1-5; D is possibly TRBD1 (5 bases). In germline, CDR1 is KGHSH, CDR2 LQKENI. The length of the CDR3 is 14 residues. V lost 5 bases, J lost 6 bases, and 14 bases lay in between. The CDR3 DNA reads as TGTGCCAGCTCAAAGGGCAGGGCAGGTCAGCCCCAGCATTTT. Its protein product is CASSKGRAGQPQHF.

This clone appeared once. The chain has TRBV5-4 and TRBJ1-6; D is unresolved. CDR1 SGHNT and CDR2 YYREEE come from the germline V gene (reference sequence). The V and J ends lost 0 bases and 4 bases respectively, with 11 bases between them. CDR3 length equals 16 residues. In DNA form, the CDR3 reads TGTGCCAGCAGCTTGGCTGGAGGAGTTTATAATTCACCCCTCCACTTT. It translates to CASSLAGGVYNSPLHF.

The chain links TRBV29-1 to TRBJ1-4; tentatively, D is TRBD1 (5 bases). Trimming took 4 bases from V and 6 from J, leaving 12 bases between them. The CDR3 is 13 residues long. The V gene's germline CDR1 is SQVTM and CDR2 ANQGSEA. The CDR3 DNA reads as TGCAGCGTTGGTGGGGGGATGGATGAAAAACTGTTTTTT. Residues: CSVGGGMDEKLFF.

This chain joins TRBV3-1 (or the pseudogene TRBV3-2) and TRBJ1-4; D remains unclear. V lost 0 bases and J 5 bases, leaving 16 bases between the germline ends. The V gene's germline CDR1 is LGHDT and CDR2 YNNKEL (reference sequence). The CDR3 contains 17 residues. The CDR3 sequence is CASSQDHPEGRNEKLFF. DNA for the CDR3: TGTGCCAGCAGCCAAGATCACCCAGAGGGAAGAAATGAAAAACTGTTTTTT.

Regarding this clone: At one of its ends the junction is not consistent with the germline gene, which may arise from a read error. The J gene is TRBJ2-7, the V gene TRBV18; a weak D match, TRBD1 (6 bases). From germline, CDR1 is KGHSH and CDR2 LQKENI. The CDR3 consists of 16 residues. In nucleotides, the CDR3 is TGTGCCAGCTCACCACCGGCAGGGGCTATCTCCTACGGGCAGTACTTC. This gives the protein CASSPPAGAISYGQYF.